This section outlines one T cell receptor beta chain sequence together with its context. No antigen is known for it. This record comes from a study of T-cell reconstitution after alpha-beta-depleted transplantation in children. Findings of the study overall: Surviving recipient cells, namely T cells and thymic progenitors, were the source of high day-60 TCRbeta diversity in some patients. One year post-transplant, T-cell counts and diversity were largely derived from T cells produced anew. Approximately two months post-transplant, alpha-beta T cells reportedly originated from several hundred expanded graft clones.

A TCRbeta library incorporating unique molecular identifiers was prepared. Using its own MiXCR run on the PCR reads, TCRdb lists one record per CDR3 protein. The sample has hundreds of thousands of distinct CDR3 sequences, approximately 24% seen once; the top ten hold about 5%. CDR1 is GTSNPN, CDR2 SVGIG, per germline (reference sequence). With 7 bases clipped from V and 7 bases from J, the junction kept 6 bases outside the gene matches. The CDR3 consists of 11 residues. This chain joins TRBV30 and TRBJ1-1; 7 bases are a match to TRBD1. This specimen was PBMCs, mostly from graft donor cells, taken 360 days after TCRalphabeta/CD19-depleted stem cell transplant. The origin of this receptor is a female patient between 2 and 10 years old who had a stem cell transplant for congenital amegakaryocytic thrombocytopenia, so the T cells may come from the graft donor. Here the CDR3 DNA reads TGTGCCTCGAGGACAGGTGGTGAAGCTTTCTTT. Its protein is CASRTGGEAFF.